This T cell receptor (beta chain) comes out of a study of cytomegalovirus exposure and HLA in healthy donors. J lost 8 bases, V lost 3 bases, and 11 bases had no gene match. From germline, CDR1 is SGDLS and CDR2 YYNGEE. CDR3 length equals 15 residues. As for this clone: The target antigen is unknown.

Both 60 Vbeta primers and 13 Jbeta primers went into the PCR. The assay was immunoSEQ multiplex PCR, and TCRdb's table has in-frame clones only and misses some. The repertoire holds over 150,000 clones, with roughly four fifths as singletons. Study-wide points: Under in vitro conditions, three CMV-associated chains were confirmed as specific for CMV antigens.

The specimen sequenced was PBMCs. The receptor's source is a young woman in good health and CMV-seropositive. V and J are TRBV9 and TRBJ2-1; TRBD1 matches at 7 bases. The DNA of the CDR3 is TGTGCCAGCAGCGGAGGGGGCGCAATAGGTTATGAGCAGTTCTTC. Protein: CASSGGGAIGYEQFF.